A single sample gave rise to the 27 T cell receptor beta chains below, sequenced in a study of cytomegalovirus exposure and HLA in healthy donors. Researchers ran the PCR with 60 Vbeta and 13 Jbeta primers. TCRdb's table, derived via immunoSEQ multiplex PCR, lists solely in-frame clones and lacks some. This table holds about 150,000 clones, roughly 79% found once. The sample comprised PBMCs. The receptors originated from a man in his forties in good health and CMV-seronegative.

The chain carries TRBV6-1 and TRBJ2-3; 9 bases map to TRBD2. Germline CDR1 reads MNHNS; CDR2 reads SASEGT. The CDR3 loop spans 14 amino acids. V lost 6 bases to trimming and J lost 4 bases; unmatched junction nucleotides: 5. The CDR3 protein is CASRVSGSADTQYF. The DNA for the CDR3 is TGTGCCAGCAGGGTTAGCGGGAGCGCAGATACGCAGTATTTT.

V usage is TRBV6-5 and J usage is TRBJ2-5; TRBD1 might be the D (6 bases). The CDR3 totals 13 residues. V lost 6 bases, J lost 4 bases, and 12 bases lay in between. Per the germline V gene, CDR1 is MNHEY and CDR2 is SVGAGI. The CDR3 spells CASRGTGRETQYF. CDR3 coding DNA: TGTGCCAGCAGAGGAACAGGGCGAGAGACCCAGTACTTC.

The chain recombines TRBV29-1 with TRBJ1-1, with 8 bases that match TRBD1. CDR1 is SQVTM and CDR2 is ANQGSEA in the germline V gene. The CDR3 length is 12 residues. V dropped 6 bases and J dropped 6; count of bases not matched to a gene: 6. The CDR3 protein is CSVKTGEPEAFF. The CDR3 DNA reads as TGCAGCGTGAAGACAGGGGAGCCTGAAGCTTTCTTT.

The chain combines TRBV5-1 with TRBJ1-1, with D perhaps matching TRBD1 (5 bases). There are 15 residues in the CDR3. V was trimmed by 1 base and J by 2 bases, leaving 12 bases between them. The germline CDR1 and CDR2 sequences are SGHRS and YFSETQ. Here the CDR3 reads CASSLYDSANTEAFF. CDR3 in DNA: TGCGCCAGCAGCTTGTATGACAGCGCAAACACTGAAGCTTTCTTT.

This clone was recorded only once. In DNA form, the CDR3 reads TGTGCCAGCAGCGTAAAGGGGGACAGGGGGCTCGGTGAGCAGTTCTTC. Its protein product is CASSVKGDRGLGEQFF. The gene calls are TRBV9 and TRBJ2-1; 12 bases are a match to TRBD1. The CDR3 sequence is 16 residues long. Germline CDR1 is SGDLS and CDR2 is YYNGEE. V lost 1 base, J lost 9 bases, and 8 bases stayed unmatched.

Regarding this clone: Other nucleotide sequences in the sample specify the same CDR3. The V call is TRBV19, the J call TRBJ2-3, with 7 bases aligning to TRBD1. The CDR3 loop spans 14 amino acids. Germline-derived CDR1 and CDR2 are LNHDA and SQIVND (reference sequence). The junction had 1 base not matched to a gene; V was cut back by 3 bases and J by 1 base. CDR3 amino acids: CASSIGQGTDTQYF. In nucleotides, the CDR3 is TGTGCCAGTAGTATTGGACAGGGCACAGATACGCAGTATTTT.

This chain joins TRBV27 and TRBJ2-5, with 8 bases that match TRBD2. Germline V gene sequence: CDR1 MNHEY, CDR2 SMNVEV (reference sequence). The CDR3 covers 15 residues. The junction had 10 bases not matched to a gene; V was cut back by 5 bases and J by 5 bases. This CDR3 is CASSPRRGDGETQYF. Here the CDR3 DNA reads TGTGCCAGCAGTCCCCGGCGGGGGGATGGCGAGACCCAGTACTTC.

The genes are TRBV5-1 and TRBJ2-1, with D possibly being TRBD2 (5 bases). Deletions cut 1 base from V and 0 bases from J, with 11 bases between. The V gene's germline CDR1 is SGHRS and CDR2 YFSETQ. CDR3 length: 16 residues. CDR3 sequence: CASSLFSASSYNEQFF. CDR3 coding DNA: TGCGCCAGCAGCTTGTTTAGCGCTAGCTCCTACAATGAGCAGTTCTTC. Full variable domain (remainder filled in from reference TRBV5-1 and TRBJ2-1): KAGVTQTPRYLIKTRGQQVTLSCSPISGHRSVSWYQQTPGQGLQFLFEYFSETQRNKGNFPGRFSGRQFSNSRSEMNVSTLELGDSALYLCASSLFSASSYNEQFFGPGTRLTVL.

This sequence joins TRBV7-3 and TRBJ2-2; TRBD2 matches at 12 bases. Germline V gene data show CDR1 as SGHTA and CDR2 as FQGTGA. Trimming cost V 2 bases and J 6 bases; bases outside gene matches: 1. This CDR3 contains 15 residues. The CDR3 loop reads CASSLLAGGPGELFF. In nucleotides, the CDR3 is TGTGCCAGCAGCTTACTAGCGGGAGGGCCCGGGGAGCTGTTTTTT.

The V gene is TRBV5-8, the J gene TRBJ1-5; a weak D match, TRBD1 (5 bases). CDR1 is SGHTS and CDR2 is YDEGEE in the germline V gene. The V and J ends lost 4 bases and 0 bases respectively, with 11 bases between them. The CDR3 covers 15 residues. CDR3 coding DNA: TGTGCCAGCAGCCGACCGGGGGATAGCAATCAGCCCCAGCATTTT. Protein product: CASSRPGDSNQPQHF.

The rearrangement joins TRBV30 to TRBJ1-5; TRBD1 aligns across 8 bases. V lost 1 base, J lost 2 bases, and 1 base stayed unmatched. This CDR3 has 14 residues. Per the germline V gene, CDR1 is GTSNPN and CDR2 is SVGIG (reference sequence). CDR3 amino acids: CAWSAGGRNQPQHF. The CDR3 DNA sequence: TGTGCCTGGAGTGCAGGGGGCCGCAATCAGCCCCAGCATTTT.

The rearrangement links TRBV6-5 to TRBJ2-5, with D possibly matching TRBD2 (5 bases). The length of the CDR3 is 14 residues. The germline V gene encodes CDR1 MNHEY and CDR2 SVGAGI. Trimming cost V 6 bases and J 3 bases, with 14 bases left between them. The CDR3 DNA reads TGTGCCAGCAGCTTACGGGATTATAAAGAGACCCAGTACTTC. This codes for CASSLRDYKETQYF.

Only one count was recorded for this clone. The J gene is TRBJ1-2, the V gene TRBV19; possible D gene TRBD1, 5 bases. The CDR3 runs 13 residues. V shed 6 bases and J shed 0 bases, with 8 bases lying between them. Germline CDR1 reads LNHDA; CDR2 reads SQIVND (reference sequence). CDR3 DNA: TGTGCCAGTAGGGGGCTTCCTAACTATGGCTACACCTTC. Protein sequence: CASRGLPNYGYTF. The entire variable domain, with the rest obtained from reference TRBV19 and TRBJ1-2, is as follows: DGGITQSPKYLFRKEGQNVTLSCEQNLNHDAMYWYRQDPGQGLRLIYYSQIVNDFQKGDIAEGYSVSREKKESFPLTVTSAQKNPTAFYLCASRGLPNYGYTFGSGTRLTVV.

The V and J genes are TRBV6-1 and TRBJ1-1; tentatively, D is TRBD1 (5 bases). V gave up 6 bases and J gave up 4 bases, with 12 bases separating them. CDR1 and CDR2 (germline): MNHNS, SASEGT. The length of the CDR3 is 13 residues. The CDR3 sequence is CASSATGITEAFF. The CDR3 DNA reads TGTGCCAGCAGCGCTACAGGAATCACTGAAGCTTTCTTT.

The chain uses TRBV28 and TRBJ1-4, with D uncertain. From germline, CDR1 is MDHEN and CDR2 SYDVKM. The CDR3 loop spans 15 amino acids. V was pared by 6 bases and J by 4 bases, with 15 bases between. This chain's CDR3 is CASRADLNYNEKLFF. CDR3 in DNA: TGTGCCAGCAGGGCTGACCTAAACTATAATGAAAAACTGTTTTTT.

The rearrangement uses TRBV30 and TRBJ2-7, with 11 bases matching TRBD1. The CDR3 contains 14 residues. With 2 bases clipped from V and 3 bases from J, the junction kept 3 bases outside the gene matches. The V gene's germline CDR1 is GTSNPN and CDR2 SVGIG (reference sequence). The CDR3 spells CAWSFGTGGYEQYV. The CDR3 DNA reads TGTGCCTGGAGTTTTGGGACAGGGGGCTACGAGCAGTACGTC.

The chain couples TRBV10-3 to TRBJ2-7, with 7 bases fitting TRBD1. The V and J ends lost 6 bases and 4 bases, in that order; junction bases with no gene match: 6. The CDR3 has 13 residues. Germline values: CDR1 ENHRY, CDR2 SYGVKD. This CDR3 is CAIRVNRGYEQYF. In DNA, the CDR3 is TGTGCCATCAGAGTGAACAGGGGTTACGAGCAGTACTTC.

The chain uses TRBV4-1 and TRBJ1-2; TRBD1 aligns across 7 bases. Germline V gene sequence: CDR1 MGHRA, CDR2 YSYEKL. V shed 1 base, J shed 4 bases, and the junction held 6 bases outside the gene matches. This CDR3 contains 15 residues. The CDR3 is CASSQAWGQTYGYTF. The CDR3 nucleotides are TGCGCCAGCAGCCAAGCTTGGGGACAGACCTATGGCTACACCTTC.

The chain links TRBV2 to TRBJ1-5; 11 bases fit TRBD1. Trimming took 6 bases from V and 0 from J; bases not matched to a gene: 7. The length of the CDR3 is 17 residues. Germline CDR1 reads SNHLY; CDR2 reads FYNNEI. The CDR3 loop reads CASSPGTGGYSNQPQHF. The DNA for the CDR3 is TGTGCCAGCAGCCCCGGGACAGGGGGATATAGCAATCAGCCCCAGCATTTT.

The chain carries TRBV18 and TRBJ2-7, with D perhaps TRBD2 (6 bases). In germline, CDR1 is KGHSH, CDR2 LQKENI. V was pared by 0 bases and J by 10 bases, with 13 bases between. The CDR3 extends over 13 amino acids. CDR3 loop: CASSPPSGVDQYV. The CDR3 DNA reads as TGTGCCAGCTCACCACCGTCGGGAGTCGACCAGTACGTC.

The chain employs TRBV4-1 and TRBJ2-7, with D possibly being TRBD1 (6 bases). The ends were cut back, 5 bases at V and 3 bases at J, with 17 bases in the middle. This CDR3 region has 15 residues. Germline assignment: CDR1 MGHRA and CDR2 YSYEKL. CDR3 amino acids: CASSYSIRDNYEQYF. Here the CDR3 DNA reads TGCGCCAGCAGCTACAGCATCCGGGACAACTACGAGCAGTACTTC.

As DNA, the CDR3 is TGTGCCAGCAGTTTATCGTCCGGGGAGAGACGAGGAGGAAAGAACACTGAAGCTTTCTTT. It specifies CASSLSSGERRGGKNTEAFF. The V gene is TRBV27, the J gene TRBJ1-1; D is uncertain. V was trimmed by 0 bases and J by 1 base, leaving 24 bases between them. CDR1 MNHEY and CDR2 SMNVEV come from the germline V gene (reference sequence). This CDR3 has 20 residues.

This clone has just a few counts. The rearrangement links TRBV6-1 to TRBJ2-5; D is perhaps TRBD2 (5 bases). This CDR3 is 15 amino acids long. V shed 3 bases and J shed 5 bases, with 16 bases lying between them. Germline V gene lookup returns CDR1 MNHNS and CDR2 SASEGT. CDR3 sequence reads: CASSEPEDTGETQYF. CDR3 bases: TGTGCCAGCAGTGAGCCGGAAGATACGGGGGAGACCCAGTACTTC.

This clone was recorded a few times. This chain connects TRBV5-4 to TRBJ2-7, with 8 nucleotides matching TRBD1. With V trimmed by 3 bases and J by 1 base, 6 bases remained unmatched. This CDR3 is built from 15 residues. CDR1 SGHNT and CDR2 YYREEE come from the germline V gene (reference sequence). CDR3 bases: TGTGCCAGCAGCTCATCAGGGGGCATGTCCTACGAGCAGTACTTC. Translated, it gives CASSSSGGMSYEQYF.

The CDR3 region has the DNA TGTGCCAGCAGTCCCCTAGGATGGGAGCGAGATATGGATACGCAGTATTTT. Encoded protein: CASSPLGWERDMDTQYF. The chain carries TRBV28 and TRBJ2-3; possible D gene TRBD2, 5 bases. The length of the CDR3 is 17 residues. Germline V gene lookup returns CDR1 MDHEN and CDR2 SYDVKM. V gave up 5 bases and J gave up 6 bases, with 24 bases separating them.

CDR3 sequence (DNA): TGCGCCAGCAGAGAGCCCGGGACTAGCGGGAGAACAGATACGCAGTATTTT. As protein: CASREPGTSGRTDTQYF. The chain recombines TRBV5-1 with TRBJ2-3, with TRBD2 matching over 14 bases. Germline loops: CDR1 SGHRS, CDR2 YFSETQ. This CDR3 is built from 17 residues. Trimming removed 5 bases from V and 3 bases from J; junction bases left unmatched: 8.

The J gene is TRBJ2-3, the V gene TRBV9; TRBD1 agrees at 8 bases. The CDR3 consists of 15 residues. The germline V gene has CDR1 SGDLS and CDR2 YYNGEE. Unmatched junction bases numbered 3, after V lost 3 bases and J lost 0 bases. The CDR3 DNA reads TGTGCCAGCAGCGAGGGACAGGATAGCACAGATACGCAGTATTTT. It codes for CASSEGQDSTDTQYF.